These 20 T cell receptor beta chains share one sample of origin, sequenced in a study of blood T cell repertoires in COVID-19 (dated by TCRdb to 2018 to 2021). Library method: the immunoSEQ multiplex PCR assay. The immuneACCESS repertoire file appears here via TCRdb, limited to in-frame rearrangements. These files lack a portion of the clones; in checked studies, under half of the deficit traces to unresolved V genes, and the cause of the others is not known. This sample holds 180,000 or so clones; 87% were observed only once. The ten most abundant clones make up 2% to 3% of the sample. Input material: peripheral blood. The receptors derive from a man between 40 and 49 years old with active or convalescent COVID-19.

The rearrangement joins TRBV4-2 to TRBJ2-7, with 11 positions matching TRBD2. Trimming took 2 bases from V and 4 from J; bases not matched to a gene: 4. This CDR3 has 15 residues. Germline-derived CDR1 and CDR2 are LGHNA and YNFKEQ. This chain's CDR3 is CASSQTSGGRYEQYF. CDR3 bases: TGTGCCAGCAGCCAAACTAGCGGGGGTAGGTACGAGCAGTACTTC.

The chain links TRBV27 to TRBJ1-5, with TRBD1 as a possible D gene (5 bases). The germline V gene encodes CDR1 MNHEY and CDR2 SMNVEV (reference sequence). The CDR3 extends over 13 amino acids. Trimming removed 8 bases at V and 6 bases at J, with 14 bases between. The CDR3 region is CASRPRVGQPQHF. The DNA of the CDR3 is TGTGCCAGCCGGCCCAGGGTGGGTCAGCCCCAGCATTTT.

The rearrangement uses TRBV19 and TRBJ1-3, with TRBD1 as a possible D gene (6 bases). V was shortened by 5 bases and J by 2 bases, with 16 bases between the two germline ends. Germline V gene data show CDR1 as LNHDA and CDR2 as SQIVND (reference sequence). This CDR3 has 16 residues. CDR3: CASSLIDRTAGNTIYF. The DNA of the CDR3 is TGTGCCAGTAGTCTCATCGACAGGACGGCTGGAAACACCATATATTTT.

The chain has TRBV6-5 and TRBJ1-2; the D gene is possibly TRBD1 (5 bases). CDR1 and CDR2 (germline): MNHEY, SVGAGI. V was cut by 10 bases and J by 6 bases, with 21 bases left in between. The CDR3 covers 14 residues. The CDR3 nucleotides read TGTGCCACCCACCCGGGCAGGGAGGTAAATGGCTACACCTTC. Residues: CATHPGREVNGYTF.

The CDR3 reads CASSQGQGISIDGYTF. The CDR3, as DNA: TGCGCCAGCAGCCAGGGACAGGGGATAAGCATCGATGGCTACACCTTC. The V gene is TRBV5-1, the J gene TRBJ1-2; 10 bases match TRBD1. The J segment lost 6 bases and the V segment lost 4 bases, leaving 12 bases of the junction unmatched. Germline V gene sequence: CDR1 SGHRS, CDR2 YFSETQ. This CDR3 region has 16 residues.

For the CDR3, the DNA is TGTGCCAGCTCACACCGACAGGCCCCTCCTGAAGCTTTCTTT. It encodes CASSHRQAPPEAFF. The gene calls are TRBV18 and TRBJ1-1; a possible D gene is TRBD1 (6 bases). Germline values: CDR1 KGHSH, CDR2 LQKENI. V lost 4 bases to trimming and J lost 6 bases, with 15 bases between them. The CDR3 has 14 residues.

The J gene is TRBJ2-1, the V gene TRBV6-2 or TRBV6-3; no definite D call. The ends were cut back, 1 base at V and 0 bases at J, with 16 bases in the middle. This CDR3 is built from 18 residues. Germline V CDR1 and CDR2: MNHEY, SVGEGT. The CDR3 spells CASSYYLGTPSSYNEQFF. The CDR3 DNA follows: TGTGCCAGCAGTTACTACCTTGGAACACCTAGCTCCTACAATGAGCAGTTCTTC.

The chain links TRBV5-4 to TRBJ2-2, with D tentatively TRBD1 (5 bases). This CDR3 comprises 13 residues. Trimming left V 4 bases short and J 5 bases short, with 9 bases between. The germline V gene encodes CDR1 SGHNT and CDR2 YYREEE (reference sequence). The CDR3 nucleotides are TGTGCCAGCAGCCAGGGATTAACCGGGGAGCTGTTTTTT. Translation gives CASSQGLTGELFF. The whole variable domain, filled in from reference TRBV5-4 and TRBJ2-2, reads ETGVTQSPTHLIKTRGQQVTLRCSSQSGHNTVSWYQQALGQGPQFIFQYYREEENGRGNFPPRFSGLQFPNYSSELNVNALELDDSALYLCASSQGLTGELFFGEGSRLTVL.

The chain combines TRBV25-1 with TRBJ2-1; 10 nucleotides line up with TRBD1. The V gene end was trimmed by 3 bases and the J gene end by 4 bases; junction bases not matched to a gene: 6. The CDR3 consists of 16 residues. Germline-derived CDR1 and CDR2 are MGHDK and SYGVNS. The chain's CDR3 is CASSEIRDRGYNEQFF. CDR3 sequence (DNA): TGTGCCAGCAGTGAGATCCGGGACAGGGGTTACAATGAGCAGTTCTTC. The whole variable domain, remainder taken from reference TRBV25-1 and TRBJ2-1, is EADIYQTPRYLVIGTGKKITLECSQTMGHDKMYWYQQDPGMELHLIHYSYGVNSTEKGDLSSESTVSRIRTEHFPLTLESARPSHTSQYLCASSEIRDRGYNEQFFGPGTRLTVL.

The chain couples TRBV2 to TRBJ1-2; D is unclear. Deletions cut 4 bases from V and 4 bases from J, with 16 bases between. This CDR3 comprises 15 residues. CDR1 is SNHLY and CDR2 is FYNNEI in the germline V gene. CDR3: CASSVGQRWVYGYTF. CDR3 nucleotides: TGTGCCAGCAGTGTTGGCCAGAGGTGGGTCTATGGCTACACCTTC.

The chain is built from TRBV7-3 and TRBJ2-3, with 10 bases lining up with TRBD2. Germline V gives CDR1 SGHTA, CDR2 FQGTGA. V was clipped by 5 bases and J by 4 bases; unmatched bases: 9. The CDR3 spans 16 residues. The CDR3 loop reads CASSPLSGGAADTQYF. CDR3 in DNA: TGTGCCAGCAGCCCTCTAAGCGGGGGGGCCGCAGATACGCAGTATTTT. Full variable domain (missing parts from reference TRBV7-3 and TRBJ2-3): GAGVSQTPSNKVTEKGKYVELRCDPISGHTALYWYRQSLGQGPEFLIYFQGTGAADDSGLPNDRFFAVRPEGSVSTLKIQRTERGDSAVYLCASSPLSGGAADTQYFGPGTRLTVL.

The CDR3 DNA reads as TGTGCCAGCAGTCCGCGACTGAGAGAGTCCTACAATGAGCAGTTCTTC. This encodes CASSPRLRESYNEQFF. The rearrangement links TRBV27 to TRBJ2-1; D not certain. Per the germline V gene, CDR1 is MNHEY and CDR2 is SMNVEV (reference sequence). V lost 5 bases, J lost 1 base, and 15 bases lay in between. There are 16 residues in the CDR3.

The gene calls are TRBV5-1 and TRBJ1-3; D may be TRBD1 (5 bases). This CDR3 has 20 residues. Germline CDR1 and CDR2: SGHRS and YFSETQ. V gave up 0 bases and J gave up 0 bases, with 22 bases separating them. The chain's CDR3 is CASSLEGRGGGLTSGNTIYF. In DNA form, the CDR3 reads TGCGCCAGCAGCTTGGAAGGTCGGGGGGGTGGACTGACCTCTGGAAACACCATATATTTT.

The chain employs TRBV30 and TRBJ2-2, with D possibly being TRBD2 (5 bases). The V gene's germline CDR1 is GTSNPN and CDR2 SVGIG (reference sequence). Trimming stripped 2 bases from V and 6 bases from J, with 19 bases between. CDR3 size: 16 residues. The CDR3 loop is CAWSHSGSSEAGELFF. The CDR3 region has the DNA TGTGCCTGGAGTCACTCGGGTAGCTCGGAGGCCGGGGAGCTGTTTTTT.

The chain employs TRBV10-3 and TRBJ1-2; D possibly corresponds to TRBD1 (5 bases). This CDR3 has 15 residues. Trimming cost V 0 bases and J 3 bases, with 11 bases left between them. Germline V gene data show CDR1 as ENHRY and CDR2 as SYGVKD. The chain's CDR3 is CAISESTVKDYGYTF. The CDR3 coding sequence is TGTGCCATCAGTGAGTCGACAGTAAAAGACTATGGCTACACCTTC.

This chain uses TRBV4-3 with TRBJ1-4, with D uncertain. Germline V lookup: CDR1 LGHNA, CDR2 YSLEER. This CDR3 region has 15 residues. Trimming took 1 base from V and 7 from J, leaving 13 bases between them. CDR3 loop: CASSQGSGTVEKLFF. In nucleotides, the CDR3 is TGCGCCAGCAGCCAAGGCTCCGGAACAGTTGAAAAACTGTTTTTT.

The chain carries TRBV28 and TRBJ2-5, with 11 bases matching TRBD2. Germline trimming cut 11 bases from V and 5 bases from J; bases unmatched to any gene: 16. Germline values: CDR1 MDHEN, CDR2 SYDVKM. The CDR3 consists of 16 residues. The CDR3 DNA sequence: TGTGCCGGCGCCAAATTTAGGGCTAGCGGGAGGGAGACCCAGTACTTC. Its translation is CAGAKFRASGRETQYF.

V usage is TRBV29-1 and J usage is TRBJ1-2; D gene uncertain. The CDR3 consists of 14 residues. Germline CDR1 and CDR2: SQVTM and ANQGSEA. V was pared by 1 base and J by 4 bases, with 13 bases between. CDR3 coding DNA: TGCAGCGTTGAAGTCCCCCCTTCGGGCTATGGCTACACCTTC. It codes for CSVEVPPSGYGYTF.

The V call is TRBV27, the J call TRBJ1-6; no firm D call. The germline V gene encodes CDR1 MNHEY and CDR2 SMNVEV (reference sequence). This CDR3 contains 17 residues. The V gene lost 6 bases and the J gene lost 0 bases, with 15 bases spanning the gap. CDR3 nucleotide sequence: TGTGCCAGCAGCTCCCCTGTCGGTGGCTCCTATAATTCACCCCTCCACTTT. Its translation: CASSSPVGGSYNSPLHF.

The J gene is TRBJ1-6, the V gene TRBV28, with D hard to call. This CDR3 contains 17 residues. Deletions cut 2 bases from V and 0 bases from J, with 11 bases between. The germline gives CDR1 MDHEN, CDR2 SYDVKM. CDR3 amino acids: CASSLGYRPSYNSPLHF. DNA for the CDR3: TGTGCCAGCAGTTTAGGGTACAGACCCTCCTATAATTCACCCCTCCACTTT.